Each of the 22 T cell receptor beta chains below was sequenced from the same sample in a study of cytomegalovirus exposure and HLA in healthy donors. The PCR employed 60 Vbeta primers together with 13 Jbeta primers. TCRdb's copy holds only in-frame clones and misses some; the assay was immunoSEQ multiplex PCR. Here the sample spans hundreds of thousands of clones, 65% to 90% being singletons. The specimen sequenced was PBMCs. These receptors all stem from a girl between 5 and 17 years old in good health and CMV-seronegative.

V usage is TRBV7-8 and J usage is TRBJ1-2; a possible D gene is TRBD1 (5 bases). V dropped 4 bases and J dropped 6 bases, with 12 bases sitting between them. CDR1 and CDR2 from the germline V gene are SGHVS and FQNEAQ. CDR3 size: 13 residues. This chain's CDR3 is CASSSQGDDGYTF. The CDR3 DNA is TGTGCCAGCAGCTCTCAGGGTGACGATGGCTACACCTTC. Complete variable domain (other parts from reference TRBV7-8 and TRBJ1-2): GAGVSQSPRYKVAKRGQDVALRCDPISGHVSLFWYQQALGQGPEFLTYFQNEAQLDKSGLPSDRFFAERPEGSVSTLKIQRTQQEDSAVYLCASSSQGDDGYTFGSGTRLTVV.

J is TRBJ2-3 and V is TRBV9; the match to TRBD2 covers 10 bases. The junction had 10 bases not matched to a gene; V was cut back by 3 bases and J by 0 bases. Germline values: CDR1 SGDLS, CDR2 YYNGEE. There are 18 residues in the CDR3. CDR3 in amino acids: CASSAASGGAASTDTQYF. The CDR3 DNA sequence: TGTGCCAGCAGCGCCGCTAGCGGGGGAGCGGCTAGCACAGATACGCAGTATTTT.

The genes are TRBV6-1 and TRBJ2-1; a weak D match, TRBD1 (7 bases). The germline V and J ends were trimmed by 5 bases and 6 bases, with 20 bases remaining between them. The V gene's germline CDR1 is MNHNS and CDR2 SASEGT. The CDR3 consists of 16 residues. CDR3 nucleotides: TGTGCCAGCAGTAAAGAGGGGGCTAGCGTGCTCAATGAGCAGTTCTTC. Amino acids: CASSKEGASVLNEQFF.

This clone was seen more than once but under ten times. V usage is TRBV19 and J usage is TRBJ2-2; tentative D call: TRBD1 (6 bases). The germline V and J ends were trimmed by 5 bases and 1 base, with 8 bases remaining between them. CDR1 is LNHDA, CDR2 SQIVND, per germline (reference sequence). CDR3 length equals 14 residues. CDR3 region: CASSLRGNTGELFF. The DNA of the CDR3 is TGTGCCAGTAGTCTCAGGGGGAACACCGGGGAGCTGTTTTTT.

Here the CDR3 DNA reads TGTGCCAGCAGTGAAAGGGGGACGGTGGTCTGGGTGGATGGCTACACCTTC. Its translation: CASSERGTVVWVDGYTF. The chain uses TRBV6-1 and TRBJ1-2, with D maybe TRBD1 (6 bases). The CDR3 consists of 17 residues. The germline V gene encodes CDR1 MNHNS and CDR2 SASEGT. The V and J ends lost 2 bases and 6 bases respectively, with 22 bases between them.

The chain couples TRBV27 to TRBJ1-2, with D perhaps matching TRBD1 (5 bases). The CDR3 runs to 13 residues. Trimming pared 5 bases from V and 1 base from J, leaving 8 bases between. Germline assignment: CDR1 MNHEY and CDR2 SMNVEV (reference sequence). The CDR3 nucleotides read TGTGCCAGCAGTCCGCAGGGTAACTATGGCTACACCTTC. Protein sequence: CASSPQGNYGYTF.

The CDR3 DNA reads TGTGCCAGCAGCTTGGGACGTCGGCTAGCGGGAGAAGAGACCCAGTACTTC. It yields the protein CASSLGRRLAGEETQYF. The chain links TRBV5-8 to TRBJ2-5; 10 bases are a match to TRBD2. Unmatched junction bases numbered 8, after V lost 0 bases and J lost 3 bases. There are 17 residues in the CDR3. CDR1 is SGHTS and CDR2 is YDEGEE in the germline V gene.

The V and J genes are TRBV7-9 and TRBJ1-2; 7 bases match TRBD1. V lost 4 bases and J lost 6; bases outside the gene matches: 5. Germline CDR1 SEHNR, CDR2 FQNEAQ (reference sequence). This CDR3 has 13 amino acids. CDR3 DNA sequence: TGTGCCAGCAGCTCGGGACAGTTTGATGGCTACACCTTC. Translating gives CASSSGQFDGYTF.

The chain joins TRBV28 to TRBJ1-5; D is undetermined. V was clipped by 5 bases and J by 7 bases, with 6 bases between them. CDR1 and CDR2 from the germline V gene are MDHEN and SYDVKM. This CDR3 has 11 amino acids. CDR3 in amino acids: CASSLRQPQHF. CDR3 in DNA: TGTGCCAGCAGTCTCAGGCAGCCCCAGCATTTT.

The CDR3 loop is CASSQFSSSYEQYF. The CDR3 DNA reads TGTGCCAGCAGCCAATTTTCTAGCTCCTACGAGCAGTACTTC. The chain joins TRBV28 to TRBJ2-7; D is undetermined. CDR1 MDHEN and CDR2 SYDVKM come from the germline V gene. This CDR3 is 14 amino acids long. The V end lost 6 bases, the J end lost 0 bases, and 12 bases lay between the germline ends.

The gene calls are TRBV7-3 and TRBJ1-3; D may be TRBD1 (5 bases). V gave up 6 bases and J gave up 4 bases, with 16 bases separating them. The length of the CDR3 is 15 residues. CDR1 and CDR2 from the germline V gene are SGHTA and FQGTGA. The CDR3 is CASSVDSRLGNTIYF. CDR3 bases: TGTGCCAGCAGTGTAGACAGTCGGTTGGGAAACACCATATATTTT. Full variable domain (missing parts from reference TRBV7-3 and TRBJ1-3): GAGVSQTPSNKVTEKGKYVELRCDPISGHTALYWYRQSLGQGPEFLIYFQGTGAADDSGLPNDRFFAVRPEGSVSTLKIQRTERGDSAVYLCASSVDSRLGNTIYFGEGSWLTVV.

This chain links TRBV25-1 with TRBJ1-2, with D possibly being TRBD1 (5 bases). Between the trimmed V and J ends, which lost 6 bases and 5 bases, there was a span of 13 bases. There are 13 residues in the CDR3. Germline CDR1 is MGHDK and CDR2 is SYGVNS. The CDR3 region is CASRGLGPYGYTF. The CDR3 nucleotides read TGTGCCAGCAGGGGACTGGGCCCTTATGGCTACACCTTC.

This clone was seen just once. The chain carries TRBV9 and TRBJ1-1; no reliable D call. Germline CDR1 is SGDLS and CDR2 is YYNGEE. Trimming took 3 bases from V and 0 from J, leaving 15 bases between them. This CDR3 spans 16 amino acids. CDR3 sequence reads: CASSEAPPDMNTEAFF. For the CDR3, the DNA is TGTGCCAGCAGCGAAGCCCCACCAGACATGAACACTGAAGCTTTCTTT.

The chain uses TRBV4-3 and TRBJ1-6; 7 bases are a match to TRBD1. Germline V gene sequence: CDR1 LGHNA, CDR2 YSLEER. The CDR3 extends over 15 amino acids. The trim removed 0 bases at V and 7 bases at J, leaving 3 bases unmatched. The CDR3 sequence is CASSQETGLNSPLHF. The DNA for the CDR3 is TGCGCCAGCAGCCAAGAGACAGGGCTAAATTCACCCCTCCACTTT.

A few counts support this clone. V and J are TRBV10-3 and TRBJ2-1, with 10 nucleotides matching TRBD1. V lost 6 bases, J lost 6 bases, and 8 bases stayed unmatched. Germline CDR1 and CDR2: ENHRY and SYGVKD. The CDR3 has 15 amino acids. CDR3 in DNA: TGTGCCATCAGCTGGGAGGACAGGGGGGGCAATGAGCAGTTCTTC. This translates into CAISWEDRGGNEQFF.

This clone has a single count. J is TRBJ2-1 and V is TRBV15; 9 bases match TRBD2. Unmatched junction bases numbered 17, after V lost 1 base and J lost 10 bases. The CDR3 covers 18 residues. Per the germline V gene, CDR1 is LNHNV and CDR2 is YYDKDF (reference sequence). The CDR3 loop is CATSRGGGSGGPGWEQFF. In nucleotides, the CDR3 is TGTGCCACCAGCAGAGGGGGGGGTAGCGGGGGTCCGGGATGGGAGCAGTTCTTC.

This clone was detected once. The CDR3 sequence: CASSKEALTDTQYF. The CDR3 DNA reads as TGCGCCAGCAGCAAGGAGGCTTTGACAGATACGCAGTATTTT. The chain links TRBV5-1 to TRBJ2-3, with a tentative D call TRBD2 (5 bases). Trimming pared 4 bases from V and 3 bases from J, leaving 12 bases between. The CDR3 runs to 14 residues. CDR1 and CDR2 (germline): SGHRS, YFSETQ.

The chain has TRBV18 and TRBJ1-5; D is uncertain. CDR1 KGHSH and CDR2 LQKENI come from the germline V gene. The V end lost 6 bases, the J end lost 0 bases, and 15 bases lay between the germline ends. CDR3 length: 16 amino acids. CDR3 nucleotide sequence: TGTGCCAGCTCCTTGGGCGGGTCGGGTAGCAATCAGCCCCAGCATTTT. Protein: CASSLGGSGSNQPQHF.

The V call is TRBV19, the J call TRBJ1-6, with 7 bases that match TRBD1. Per germline, CDR1 LNHDA and CDR2 SQIVND (reference sequence). There are 16 residues in the CDR3. After removal of 4 bases from V and 1 base from J, the junction contained 4 bases not matched to a gene. The CDR3 DNA reads TGTGCCAGTAGTAAAGGGGGCGCTTCCTATAATTCACCCCTCCACTTT. This sequence encodes CASSKGGASYNSPLHF. Filled out from reference TRBV19 and TRBJ1-6, the complete variable domain reads DGGITQSPKYLFRKEGQNVTLSCEQNLNHDAMYWYRQDPGQGLRLIYYSQIVNDFQKGDIAEGYSVSREKKESFPLTVTSAQKNPTAFYLCASSKGGASYNSPLHFGNGTRLTVT.

The chain carries TRBV15 and TRBJ1-2, with 9 bases lining up with TRBD1. CDR1 is LNHNV and CDR2 is YYDKDF in the germline V gene (reference sequence). Trimming took 1 base from V and 3 from J; bases not matched to a gene: 12. This CDR3 has 18 amino acids. Here the CDR3 DNA reads TGTGCCACCAGCAGAGGACAGGGGGGAATGGCCCTTGACTATGGCTACACCTTC. Translated, it gives CATSRGQGGMALDYGYTF.

The V call is TRBV6-6, the J call TRBJ2-2, with a weak D call TRBD1 (5 bases). Trimming shortened V by 6 bases and J by 0 bases, and 11 bases separated the two germline ends. This CDR3 spans 15 amino acids. CDR1 is MNHNY, CDR2 SVGAGI, per germline (reference sequence). The CDR3 region has the DNA TGTGCCAGCAGCCCAGGGTCCGCGAACACCGGGGAGCTGTTTTTT. Translated: CASSPGSANTGELFF.

The chain employs TRBV28 and TRBJ1-4; a weak D match, TRBD1 (6 bases). The CDR3 loop spans 12 amino acids. Germline V gene data show CDR1 as MDHEN and CDR2 as SYDVKM. Trimming took off 11 bases at V and 4 bases at J, with 11 bases between the two ends. CDR3 nucleotides: TGTGCCGTGGGGGCTCATAATGAAAAACTGTTTTTT. Protein product: CAVGAHNEKLFF.